This TCR beta chain was obtained from a study of T cells after yellow fever vaccination. Notes on the study in general: In FACS-sorted repertoires, abundant clonotypes from the bulk population could appear as contaminants.

This clonotype was counted between two and nine times. Trimming cost V 4 bases and J 1 base, with 8 bases left between them. This CDR3 comprises 14 residues. CDR1 is SGHRS and CDR2 is YFSETQ in the germline V gene. 5'RACE template switching produced TCR cDNA carrying a universal primer site and UMIs. TCRdb processed the 5' RACE reads anew with MiXCR; each CDR3 protein has one entry. Among over 85,000 distinct CDR3 sequences, 8% to 10% were seen once, and the ten largest hold approximately 16%. The rearrangement uses TRBV5-1 and TRBJ2-2; D remains unclear. The receptor's source is a man aged 18 to 29 who received the YFV17D yellow fever vaccine. This material consisted of CD8+ T cells not binding an NS4B(214-222) dextramer, sorted from PBMCs, taken less than 18 days after the first yellow fever vaccination. The CDR3 DNA reads as TGCGCCAGCAGCCCTATAGAGAACACCGGGGAGCTGTTTTTT. It yields the protein CASSPIENTGELFF.